Listed here is a single TCR beta chain. There is no known antigen for this receptor. Base quality data are lacking; no much larger clone is found one base away. The immunoSEQ Assay, a bias-controlled multiplex PCR, was used to amplify TCRbeta CDR3 regions from genomic DNA. On the study's bioinformatics: Within the assay, amplification of reference gene primers was used to estimate how many nucleated cells each sample contained. To quantify the absolute abundance of each unique TCRbeta CDR3 rearrangement, sequence reads were collapsed and filtered. For each sample, productive Simpson clonality was calculated by taking the square root of Simpson's diversity index across productive rearrangements. TCRdb took this table from immuneACCESS and kept in-frame rearrangements with V and J called. Such tables lack part of the clones; where checked against another copy, unresolved V genes explain under half of the gap, and the rest is unexplained. Clonal size and the V and J genes are those of that table, whereas D and trimming came from the DNA. Across this sample there are some 110,000 clones, with under 80% seen only once. The ten top clones hold roughly 21% of the sample.

This sample is part of a study of blood T cell repertoires in COVID-19 (dated by TCRdb to the early 2020s). Background on the whole study: The collaborator samples originated in the United States, Italy and Spain and spanned the acute and convalescent phases of COVID-19. The repertoires were released in a freely available public database intended as a resource for research on the immune response to SARS-CoV-2. Where HLA class I and class II types were available, the types were taken from metadata supplied by the sample provider, not from assay-based typing. The samples were drawn from two sources: the first 160 participants of the ongoing ImmuneRACE study, and 950 to 1,500 subjects contributed by 6 global collaborators. The prospective study material was composed of cDNA or gDNA derived from T cells, B-cell-depleted T cells, or PBMCs. Subjects who had been exposed to COVID-19, were actively infected with it, or had recovered from it provided the deeply sampled blood TCRbeta repertoires that made up the dataset. The sample metadata nearly always contained a de-identified subject ID, COVID-19 status, age in years and sex. Broader findings and caveats from the paper: The quantity of clinical and demographic metadata differed by source and by participant and was supplied without curation.

The collaborating institutions used their own protocols to collect whole blood in K2EDTA tubes. Collaborator samples were shipped for TCRbeta analysis as frozen whole blood, isolated PBMCs, or DNA extracted from either sample type. Sequencing was done on a sample of peripheral blood. This sequence was found in a woman aged 70-85 years with acute or convalescent COVID-19.

The CDR3 loop reads CASSGDQGDLGGYTF. The sequenced DNA is TGTGCCAGCAGTGGCGATCAGGGGGACTTGGGTGGCTACACCTTC. The sequence joins TRBV25-1 to TRBJ1-2, and 7 bases in between align with TRBD1. V loses 4 bases at its end and J loses 7 bases; junction bases beyond the gene matches: 12. Including cysteine and phenylalanine, the CDR3 has 15 amino acids. This entry keeps only the CDR3 DNA: 45 bases, framed from base 1. The germline V gene specifies MGHDK as CDR1 and SYGVNS as CDR2.